Given below is one TCR beta chain in context. CDR1 and CDR2 (germline): SGHTA, FQGTGA. The V gene lost 5 bases and the J gene lost 8 bases, with 12 bases spanning the gap. This CDR3 comprises 12 residues. The primer mix had 60 Vbeta and 13 Jbeta primers. Clones were sequenced by immunoSEQ multiplex PCR, and TCRdb holds only the in-frame ones, with some missing. The sample's table shows over 65,000 clones. This sample is part of a study of cytomegalovirus exposure and HLA in healthy donors. Sequencing was carried out using PBMCs. V and J are TRBV7-3 and TRBJ1-1; a weak D match, TRBD1 (5 bases). The TCR comes from a man aged 25 to 45 in good health and CMV-seronegative. The CDR3 sequence is CASSPRRGEAFF. CDR3 sequence (DNA): TGTGCCAGCAGCCCCCGGCGGGGGGAAGCTTTCTTT. Complete variable domain (other parts from reference TRBV7-3 and TRBJ1-1): GAGVSQTPSNKVTEKGKYVELRCDPISGHTALYWYRQSLGQGPEFLIYFQGTGAADDSGLPNDRFFAVRPEGSVSTLKIQRTERGDSAVYLCASSPRRGEAFFGQGTRLTVV.